The clone carrying this TCR beta chain has only one observation. In the authors' methods: Amplified reference gene primers provided the basis for estimating nucleated cell counts. Method: immunoSEQ multiplex PCR; TCRdb's copy keeps in-frame clones and lacks some. V, J and clone size are taken as reported in that table, and D and trimming were inferred from the DNA itself. The data show over 100,000 clones, with more than 75% seen just once and 9.8% held by the top ten. The data were taken from a study of blood T cell repertoires in COVID-19. Study in general: Spain, Italy and the United States supplied samples that represented acute and convalescent COVID-19.

The CDR3 loop spans 14 amino acids. CDR1 MRHNA and CDR2 SNTAGT come from the germline V gene. V lost 9 bases to trimming and J lost 14 bases, with 28 bases between them. The V gene is TRBV6-4, the J gene TRBJ1-2, with a tentative D call TRBD1 (5 bases). The sample was peripheral blood. The sequence was obtained from a man in his 60s with active or convalescent COVID-19. CDR3 in amino acids: CASPRRQSRGRETF. The CDR3 DNA reads as TGTGCCAGTCCACGAAGACAGTCGAGAGGTCGGGAGACCTTC.